The clone carrying this T cell receptor beta chain was found many times. The antigen remains unidentified. This record comes from a study of T cells in Graves' hyperthyroidism and ophthalmopathy. Patients showing uncontrolled infection, other autoimmune disease, pregnancy or lactation were ineligible. Blood was sampled at initial diagnosis of hyperthyroidism, prior to onset of any ophthalmopathy symptoms. PBMCs were derived from 10 ml fresh peripheral blood. Study-level points and caveats: Blood samples included most of the expanded thyroid clonotypes exceeding 0.001.

Using RNA transcripts as the source, TCR beta CDR3 regions were amplified. The HTBI primer set was used in a first-round RT-PCR of the TCR CDR3. TCRdb passed the multiplex PCR reads through MiXCR, listing each CDR3 protein once. Counted here are approximately 400,000 distinct CDR3 sequences, more than 15% occurring once; the ten biggest clones make up 25% to 30%. This clonotype was obtained from a woman aged 18-35 years with Graves' hyperthyroidism that later progressed to Graves' ophthalmopathy. Sequenced sample: blood.

This CDR3 reads CSTTSRLGGSTDTQYF. CDR3 DNA sequence: TGCAGTACCACCTCCCGACTAGGTGGAAGCACAGATACGCAGTATTTT. The chain is built from TRBV20-1 and TRBJ2-3; D is perhaps TRBD2 (6 bases). This CDR3 comprises 16 residues. Trimming shortened V by 8 bases and J by 0 bases, and 21 bases separated the two germline ends. Germline assignment: CDR1 DFQATT and CDR2 SNEGSKA (reference sequence).